These 14 T cell receptor beta chains originate from one sample sequenced in a study of OX40 agonist ivuxolimab in advanced cancers. Some clones are missing from TCRdb's copy, which holds only in-frame ones; the method was immunoSEQ multiplex PCR. The profile shows about 92,000 clones, approximately 91% of them singletons. The sequencing here drew on CD4+ or CD8+ T cells sorted from blood, taken in a trial of the OX40 agonist ivuxolimab. These receptors were obtained from an adult with an advanced solid tumor such as melanoma, head and neck, liver or kidney cancer.

This chain connects TRBV6-1 to TRBJ2-5, with TRBD1 matching 7 bases. The junction had 13 bases not matched to a gene; V was cut back by 7 bases and J by 5 bases. Germline CDR1 and CDR2: MNHNS and SASEGT. The CDR3 has 15 amino acids. CDR3 residues: CASKIRWDRGETQYF. DNA of the CDR3: TGTGCCAGCAAAATACGTTGGGACAGAGGCGAGACCCAGTACTTC.

V is TRBV21-1 and J is TRBJ1-1. TRBV21-1 corresponds to a pseudogene. The CDR3 totals 12 residues. CDR3 DNA sequence: TGTGCCAGCAGCAAAGGGAGGGGTTGGGCTTTCTTT. Translating it yields CASSKGRGWAFF.

V usage is TRBV7-2 and J usage is TRBJ2-7; TRBD2 agrees at 14 bases. There are 16 residues in the CDR3. Germline V gene sequence: CDR1 SGHTA, CDR2 FQGNSA. Trimming at V came to 1 base and at J to 7 bases, leaving 6 bases not matched to a gene. The CDR3 bases are TGTGCCAGCAGCTTAGTTGGGACTAGCGGGAGTGGTGAGCAGTACTTC. Protein sequence: CASSLVGTSGSGEQYF.

The rearrangement joins TRBV2 to TRBJ2-1; tentative D call: TRBD2 (5 bases). Germline V lookup: CDR1 SNHLY, CDR2 FYNNEI. V gave up 4 bases and J gave up 9 bases, with 7 bases separating them. The CDR3 runs 11 residues. CDR3 coding DNA: TGTGCCAGCAGTGGACGGGGTGAGCAGTTCTTC. Translation: CASSGRGEQFF.

The count of this clone is one. This chain joins TRBV4-3 and TRBJ2-3; no firm D call. CDR3 length: 14 residues. Trimming stripped 4 bases from V and 7 bases from J, with 15 bases between. Per germline, CDR1 LGHNA and CDR2 YSLEER. The CDR3 nucleotides read TGCGCCAGCAGCCTAGATGGGGTAGGGAATACGCAGTATTTT. Translated, it gives CASSLDGVGNTQYF.

The chain uses TRBV2 and TRBJ2-5; TRBD1 or TRBD2 may be the D gene (5 bases each). This CDR3 has 15 residues. V gave up 5 bases and J gave up 7 bases, with 20 bases separating them. CDR1 and CDR2 from the germline V gene are SNHLY and FYNNEI. The CDR3 region is CASSYLRDRVATQYF. CDR3 DNA: TGTGCCAGCAGTTATCTCCGGGACCGCGTAGCGACCCAGTACTTC.

The rearrangement joins TRBV27 to TRBJ2-7; 8 nucleotides agree with TRBD2. With 0 bases clipped from V and 6 bases from J, the junction kept 13 bases outside the gene matches. The germline CDR1 and CDR2 sequences are MNHEY and SMNVEV (reference sequence). The CDR3 spans 17 residues. This CDR3 reads CASSLSTQTRAGAEQYF. In DNA form, the CDR3 reads TGTGCCAGCAGTTTATCGACCCAGACTAGAGCGGGAGCCGAGCAGTACTTC.

In this sample, this clone turned up a few times. The V call is TRBV2, the J call TRBJ2-3; 9 bases are a match to TRBD2. V gave up 5 bases and J gave up 5 bases; unmatched junction bases: 8. In germline, CDR1 is SNHLY, CDR2 FYNNEI. The CDR3 length is 15 residues. For the CDR3, the DNA is TGTGCCAGCAGTACCCGGACTAGCGTTAAAGATACGCAGTATTTT. Translated, it gives CASSTRTSVKDTQYF.

The chain links TRBV29-1 to TRBJ2-3; TRBD2 matches 11 bases. V dropped 5 bases and J dropped 4; count of bases not matched to a gene: 11. Germline V gene data show CDR1 as SQVTM and CDR2 as ANQGSEA. The CDR3 loop spans 16 amino acids. The CDR3 nucleotides are TGCAGCGTTCACGCCTTAGCGGGAGGGCCGGCAGATACGCAGTATTTT. Translated: CSVHALAGGPADTQYF.

V gene TRBV7-2 combines with J gene TRBJ2-7; 8 nucleotides line up with TRBD1. Germline assignment: CDR1 SGHTA and CDR2 FQGNSA. The CDR3 has 13 residues. V lost 3 bases and J lost 6; bases outside the gene matches: 4. CDR3 nucleotide sequence: TGTGCCAGCAGCTTCGACAGGGGACGCGAGCAGTACTTC. Its protein is CASSFDRGREQYF.

The chain is built from TRBV4-2 and TRBJ2-3, with 10 bases that match TRBD2. Germline V gene sequence: CDR1 LGHNA, CDR2 YNFKEQ. The CDR3 is made up of 15 amino acids. Germline trimming cut 7 bases from V and 5 bases from J; bases unmatched to any gene: 9. The CDR3 sequence: CASTLTAGGRDTQYF. CDR3 DNA sequence: TGTGCCAGCACCCTCACAGCGGGAGGGAGAGATACGCAGTATTTT.

The CDR3 region is CASSPLDRGFINQPQHF. The CDR3 DNA is TGTGCCAGCAGCCCGCTGGACAGGGGTTTCATCAATCAGCCCCAGCATTTT. The chain recombines TRBV7-2 with TRBJ1-5, with 9 positions matching TRBD1. The germline V gene encodes CDR1 SGHTA and CDR2 FQGNSA. V gave up 5 bases and J gave up 3 bases; unmatched junction bases: 11. The CDR3 is 17 residues long.

This clone was counted once. The chain is built from TRBV29-1 and TRBJ2-5; D is perhaps TRBD1 (6 bases). The CDR3 is 11 amino acids. The germline CDR1 and CDR2 sequences are SQVTM and ANQGSEA. The CDR3 protein is CSMGARETQYF. The CDR3 DNA sequence: TGCAGTATGGGGGCTCGGGAGACCCAGTACTTC.

V usage is TRBV4-1 and J usage is TRBJ2-1, with 8 bases matching TRBD1. CDR3 length: 16 amino acids. Germline V gene data show CDR1 as MGHRA and CDR2 as YSYEKL. The trim removed 0 bases at V and 4 bases at J, leaving 5 bases unmatched. The CDR3 sequence is CASSQELRQGYNEQFF. The CDR3 DNA reads as TGCGCCAGCAGCCAAGAGTTGAGACAGGGGTACAATGAGCAGTTCTTC.